The source of this T cell receptor beta chain is a study of blood T cell repertoires in COVID-19. Symptom resolution, clearance, or two negative PCRs marked donors in Cohort 3 as recovered. Original analysis: The assay estimated nucleated cells by amplifying reference gene primers. Repertoires were generated with immunoSEQ multiplex PCR, while TCRdb's copy carries only in-frame clones and drops some. V, J and clone size derive from that table, while D and trimming were established from the DNA sequence. Among about 300,000 clones, around nine tenths were seen once, and the ten largest hold approximately 2.4%. Looked up from germline, CDR1 is SGHVS and CDR2 is FNYEAQ. J gave up 3 bases and V 5 bases, and 8 bases lay outside the gene matches. This CDR3 has 15 amino acids.

This TCR was recovered from a woman aged 18-29 years who had recovered from COVID-19. The source material was PBMCs or T cells enriched from blood (not recorded which). The chain couples TRBV7-6 to TRBJ1-1; TRBD1 matches at 8 bases. The CDR3: CASSHRTGIDTEAFF. CDR3 in DNA: TGTGCCAGCAGCCATCGGACAGGGATTGACACTGAAGCTTTCTTT.